This is a list of T cell receptor beta chains from one sample in a study of control samples from healthy donors and cancer patients. Method: immunoSEQ multiplex PCR; TCRdb's copy keeps in-frame clones and lacks some. The sample has roughly 120,000 clones, roughly 90% seen once. Input material: blood. The receptor set was obtained from a woman between 18 and 30 years old in good health. CDR3s include the opening cysteine and the closing phenylalanine or tryptophan. D genes are given only for firm matches. Not every row has a clone size; where given, it reads once, few, many or a size class.

J | D | V | size | CDR3 | DNA
TRBJ2-5 | . | TRBV4-1 | . | CASSQDIGGETQYF | TGCGCCAGCAGCCAAGATATAGGGGGGGAGACCCAGTACTTC
TRBJ1-1 | TRBD1 | TRBV2 | few | CASLWPGQAGQGTEAFF | TGTGCCAGTTTGTGGCCGGGACAGGCGGGCCAAGGTACTGAAGCTTTCTTT
TRBJ2-2 | . | TRBV9 | . | CASSVGGGSTGELFF | TGTGCCAGCAGCGTCGGCGGGGGCAGCACCGGGGAGCTGTTTTTT
TRBJ1-2 | TRBD1 | TRBV18 | . | CASSPRQGAGGYTF | TGTGCCAGCTCACCAAGACAGGGGGCAGGTGGCTACACCTTC
TRBJ2-3 | . | TRBV2 | few | CASRNSRDSTDTQYF | TGTGCCAGCAGGAACTCCAGGGACAGCACAGATACGCAGTATTTT
TRBJ1-3 | TRBD1 | TRBV7-9 | . | CASSSRTGLSGNTIYF | TGTGCCAGCAGCTCACGGACAGGGCTCTCTGGAAACACCATATATTTT
TRBJ2-2 | . | TRBV2 | . | CASQGLNTGELFF | TGTGCCAGCCAGGGACTCAACACCGGGGAGCTGTTTTTT
TRBJ2-7 | . | TRBV19 | . | CASEGMNEQYF | TGTGCCAGTGAGGGTATGAACGAGCAGTACTTC
TRBJ2-1 | TRBD2 | TRBV4-1 | . | CASSQVGGNEQFF | TGCGCCAGCAGCCAAGTGGGGGGGAATGAGCAGTTCTTC
TRBJ1-2 | . | TRBV28 | . | CASSLFTGEKGYTF | TGTGCCAGCAGTTTATTTACGGGGGAGAAGGGCTACACCTTC
TRBJ2-1 | TRBD1 | TRBV7-9 | . | CASRTPPKDRGGNEQFF | TGTGCCAGCAGAACCCCCCCGAAGGACAGGGGAGGCAATGAGCAGTTCTTC
TRBJ1-2 | . | TRBV21-1 | . | CASSPGVGYPRYGYTF | TGTGCCAGCAGCCCGGGCGTGGGGTACCCGAGGTATGGCTACACCTTC
TRBJ1-2 | . | TRBV28 | . | CASSSGTRGYTF | TGTGCCAGCAGTTCCGGGACACGTGGCTACACCTTC
TRBJ2-3 | . | TRBV4-3 | . | CASSLEAGTYTQYF | TGCGCCAGCAGCCTTGAGGCGGGGACTTATACGCAGTATTTT
TRBJ1-4 | TRBD1 | TRBV5-6 | few | CASSSTGTGNEKLFF | TGTGCCAGCAGCTCAACCGGGACAGGGAATGAAAAACTGTTTTTT
TRBJ2-5 | TRBD2 | TRBV13 | . | CASSHGGRGLQTQYF | TGTGCCAGCAGCCATGGGGGGAGGGGCCTACAGACCCAGTACTTC
TRBJ1-2 | . | TRBV6-2/TRBV6-3 | . | CASSYSPQTLYGYTF | TGTGCCAGCAGTTACTCGCCACAGACCCTCTATGGCTACACCTTC
TRBJ2-7 | TRBD2 | TRBV24-1 | . | CATSDWGTSGAYEQYF | TGTGCCACCAGTGATTGGGGGACTAGCGGAGCCTACGAGCAGTACTTC
TRBJ2-5 | . | TRBV7-8 | . | CASSLVGATRETQYF | TGTGCCAGCAGCTTAGTTGGGGCCACTCGGGAGACCCAGTACTTC
TRBJ2-3 | TRBD2 | TRBV28 | once | CASSASGSSTDTQYF | TGTGCCAGCAGTGCTAGCGGGAGCAGCACAGATACGCAGTATTTT